One sample yielded the 3 T cell receptor beta chains listed below, sequenced in a study of T cell changes during pregnancy in multiple sclerosis. Libraries were prepared by immunoSEQ multiplex PCR; TCRdb keeps only in-frame clonotypes and omits some of them. The table has about 110,000 clones, roughly nine tenths seen once. Sample: peripheral blood, taken after pregnancy. The receptors derive from a female donor with multiple sclerosis, enrolled in a pregnancy study.

CDR3 sequence: CASSYRLAGDNEQFF. CDR3 DNA: TGTGCCAGCAGTTATCGTCTAGCGGGGGACAATGAGCAGTTCTTC. The V and J genes are TRBV6-5 and TRBJ2-1; 10 nucleotides align to TRBD2. Germline V lookup: CDR1 MNHEY, CDR2 SVGAGI. The CDR3 loop spans 15 amino acids. V lost 3 bases to trimming and J lost 5 bases; unmatched junction nucleotides: 4.

This clone was seen more than once but under ten times. The chain links TRBV29-1 to TRBJ2-7, with 7 positions matching TRBD2. The V gene's germline CDR1 is SQVTM and CDR2 ANQGSEA. J gave up 6 bases and V 3 bases, and 2 bases lay outside the gene matches. This CDR3 contains 11 residues. The CDR3 sequence: CSVEGGSEQYF. The CDR3 DNA reads as TGCAGCGTTGAGGGGGGGTCCGAGCAGTACTTC.

This sequence joins TRBV7-9 and TRBJ1-6; D gene unclear. Germline V gene sequence: CDR1 SEHNR, CDR2 FQNEAQ (reference sequence). The V gene lost 2 bases and the J gene lost 10 bases, with 12 bases spanning the gap. This CDR3 is 14 amino acids long. CDR3 region: CASSLREGRSPLHF. The CDR3 bases are TGTGCCAGCAGCTTAAGGGAGGGCCGATCACCCCTCCACTTT.